These 18 T cell receptor beta chains share one sample of origin, sequenced in a study of early T cells in non-severe SARS-CoV-2 infection. TCRdb redid the calling of the 5' RACE reads with MiXCR, one entry per CDR3 protein. In the table there are around 53,000 distinct CDR3 sequences, approximately 9.8% of which are singletons. Input material: whole blood. The receptors originated from an adult who was a healthcare worker with PCR-confirmed SARS-CoV-2 infection or an uninfected control (not recorded which).

This chain connects TRBV7-9 to TRBJ1-4, with no clear D. V was clipped by 7 bases and J by 0 bases, with 6 bases between them. This CDR3 has 13 residues. CDR1 and CDR2 from the germline V gene are SEHNR and FQNEAQ (reference sequence). CDR3 region: CASMEATNEKLFF. The CDR3 nucleotides are TGTGCCAGCATGGAGGCAACTAATGAAAAACTGTTTTTT.

There are many counts of this clonotype. This chain links TRBV12-3 or TRBV12-4 with TRBJ2-7; D remains unclear. The CDR3 consists of 13 residues. The V and J ends lost 3 bases and 6 bases respectively, with 12 bases between them. CDR3 sequence reads: CASSFRTAGEQYF. The CDR3 nucleotides read TGTGCCAGCAGTTTCAGGACCGCCGGCGAGCAGTACTTC.

This clonotype was detected ten times or more. The gene calls are TRBV28 and TRBJ1-1; TRBD1 might be the D (6 bases). Germline V CDR1 and CDR2: MDHEN, SYDVKM. Trimming pared 6 bases from V and 0 bases from J, leaving 11 bases between. CDR3 length: 14 residues. The CDR3 sequence is CASRGGGMNTEAFF. CDR3 DNA: TGTGCCAGCAGAGGGGGAGGAATGAACACTGAAGCTTTCTTT.

This chain joins TRBV2 and TRBJ1-5; TRBD1 aligns across 8 bases. Germline CDR1 reads SNHLY; CDR2 reads FYNNEI. J lost 3 bases, V lost 8 bases, and 6 bases had no gene match. The CDR3 length is 14 residues. For the CDR3, the DNA is TGTGCCAGCGAGGGACAGGCAAACAATCAGCCCCAGCATTTT. Its protein is CASEGQANNQPQHF.

This clonotype was picked up many times. The V and J genes are TRBV6-5 and TRBJ1-4; possible D gene TRBD1, 5 bases. Trimming left V 0 bases short and J 7 bases short, with 24 bases between. CDR1 is MNHEY and CDR2 is SVGAGI in the germline V gene. The CDR3 is made up of 19 amino acids. The CDR3 protein is CASSYSAFGGDGAFEKLFF. CDR3 in DNA: TGTGCCAGCAGTTACTCGGCGTTCGGGGGGGACGGTGCTTTTGAAAAACTGTTTTTT.

This clonotype occurred many times. CDR3 in amino acids: CASSRSRGNEQFF. The CDR3 coding sequence is TGTGCCAGCAGCCGGAGTAGAGGGAATGAGCAGTTCTTC. The chain combines TRBV7-6 with TRBJ2-1, with D possibly being TRBD2 (5 bases). The CDR3 runs 13 residues. V lost 5 bases and J lost 7, with 12 bases in between. The germline gives CDR1 SGHVS, CDR2 FNYEAQ.

CDR3 in amino acids: CSARAAPVGNQPQHF. CDR3 nucleotides: TGCAGTGCTAGGGCCGCGCCTGTGGGCAATCAGCCCCAGCATTTT. The genes are TRBV20-1 and TRBJ1-5; no definite D call. Trimming shortened V by 3 bases and J by 2 bases, and 14 bases separated the two germline ends. This CDR3 is built from 15 residues. Germline loops: CDR1 DFQATT, CDR2 SNEGSKA (reference sequence).

This clonotype showed up many times. The gene calls are TRBV7-9 and TRBJ1-1; 7 nucleotides align to TRBD1. Unmatched junction bases numbered 8, after V lost 7 bases and J lost 0 bases. The CDR3 spans 15 residues. Germline CDR1 SEHNR, CDR2 FQNEAQ (reference sequence). CDR3 nucleotides: TGTGCCAGCACCCCCCGGGGGACAGTGAACACTGAAGCTTTCTTT. It encodes CASTPRGTVNTEAFF.

A word on this clonotype: The limits of the CDR3 on the DNA are not certain, so only TCRdb's listed CDR3 is given. This rearrangement joins TRBV7-5 to TRBJ2-1; the table assigns TRBD2, which was not confirmed against the DNA. TRBV7-5 is a documented pseudogene. The CDR3 spans 18 amino acids, including both terminal residues. This CDR3 is CISVPEAYTSSNYNEQFF.

The chain couples TRBV29-1 to TRBJ2-6; D not resolved. The CDR3 runs 11 residues. Germline V gene lookup returns CDR1 SQVTM and CDR2 ANQGSEA. The ends were cut back, 4 bases at V and 2 bases at J, with 0 bases in the middle. The CDR3 is CSVAGANVLTF. The CDR3 bases are TGCAGCGTTGCTGGGGCCAACGTCCTGACTTTC.

This chain joins TRBV7-2 and TRBJ2-1; maybe TRBD1 (6 bases). V was trimmed by 5 bases and J by 0 bases, leaving 23 bases between them. The CDR3 is 19 residues long. CDR1 SGHTA and CDR2 FQGNSA come from the germline V gene. In DNA form, the CDR3 reads TGTGCCAGCAGCGCCAGCAGGGTGGCAGGGGTCGCCTCCTACAATGAGCAGTTCTTC. Translation gives CASSASRVAGVASYNEQFF.

This clonotype has more than one count but fewer than ten. The chain joins TRBV6-5 to TRBJ1-1; tentative D call: TRBD1 (5 bases). Germline-derived CDR1 and CDR2 are MNHEY and SVGAGI. This CDR3 region has 15 residues. Trimming removed 5 bases at V and 5 bases at J, with 18 bases between. CDR3 sequence (DNA): TGTGCCAGCAGTCCGGATTTGGGGCTGAGGACTGAAGCTTTCTTT. This translates into CASSPDLGLRTEAFF.

This clonotype has a handful of counts. V usage is TRBV6-1 and J usage is TRBJ2-6, with 9 positions matching TRBD1. The V gene end was trimmed by 4 bases and the J gene end by 0 bases; junction bases not matched to a gene: 16. In germline, CDR1 is MNHNS, CDR2 SASEGT. The CDR3 spans 21 residues. CDR3 coding DNA: TGTGCCAGCAGTGCGCGGGATCGGGGCGGACAGGGGAACTCTGGGGCCAACGTCCTGACTTTC. Translating gives CASSARDRGGQGNSGANVLTF.

V gene TRBV2 combines with J gene TRBJ2-3; D might be TRBD2 (6 bases). The CDR3 consists of 15 residues. Germline V lookup: CDR1 SNHLY, CDR2 FYNNEI. V shed 5 bases and J shed 3 bases, with 15 bases lying between them. Here the CDR3 reads CASSPTGTGTDTQYF. CDR3 in DNA: TGTGCCAGCAGTCCAACCGGGACTGGGACAGATACGCAGTATTTT.

This clonotype was counted only a few times. This chain links TRBV12-3 or TRBV12-4 with TRBJ1-5, with D possibly matching TRBD1 (5 bases). This CDR3 spans 15 amino acids. Trimming pared 1 base from V and 5 bases from J, leaving 12 bases between. CDR3 DNA: TGTGCCAGCAGTTTAGACGGGGCTTATGATCAGCCCCAGCATTTT. Translation: CASSLDGAYDQPQHF.

The chain uses TRBV20-1 and TRBJ2-3; D tentatively reads TRBD1 or TRBD2 (6 bases each). Per the germline V gene, CDR1 is DFQATT and CDR2 is SNEGSKA (reference sequence). The V end was cut by 5 bases, the J end by 5 bases, with 17 bases between. The CDR3 is 14 residues long. The CDR3 nucleotides read TGCAGTGCTCCCCGGACAGAGGGAGGAGATACGCAGTATTTT. Translated: CSAPRTEGGDTQYF.

This clonotype was counted many times. The rearrangement links TRBV2 to TRBJ1-4, with no clear D. CDR3 length: 16 residues. Germline V gene sequence: CDR1 SNHLY, CDR2 FYNNEI. Trimming took off 5 bases at V and 6 bases at J, with 19 bases between the two ends. CDR3 in DNA: TGTGCCAGCAGTCCTACCGGGTCTGGATTTGATGAAAAACTGTTTTTT. It codes for CASSPTGSGFDEKLFF.

The CDR3 nucleotides are TGTGCCAGCAGCCCCGGGACCGGGGGGGAGACCCAGTACTTC. It translates to CASSPGTGGETQYF. The V call is TRBV7-2, the J call TRBJ2-5, with 7 bases identical to TRBD2. The germline CDR1 and CDR2 sequences are SGHTA and FQGNSA. V shed 5 bases, J shed 5 bases, and the junction held 8 bases outside the gene matches. CDR3 size: 14 residues.